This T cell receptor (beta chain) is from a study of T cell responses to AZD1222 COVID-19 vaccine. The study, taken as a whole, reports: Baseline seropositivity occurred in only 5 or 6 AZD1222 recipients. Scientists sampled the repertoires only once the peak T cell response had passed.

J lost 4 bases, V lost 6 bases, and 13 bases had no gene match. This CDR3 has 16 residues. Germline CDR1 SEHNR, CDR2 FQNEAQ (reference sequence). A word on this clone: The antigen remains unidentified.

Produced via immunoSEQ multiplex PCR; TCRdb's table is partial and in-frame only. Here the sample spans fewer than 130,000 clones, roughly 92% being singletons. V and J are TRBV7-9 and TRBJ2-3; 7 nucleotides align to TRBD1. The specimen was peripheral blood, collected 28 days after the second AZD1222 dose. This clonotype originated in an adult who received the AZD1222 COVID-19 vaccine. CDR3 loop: CASSLRQGGFSDTQYF. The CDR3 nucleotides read TGTGCCAGCAGTCTTAGACAGGGCGGTTTCTCAGATACGCAGTATTTT.